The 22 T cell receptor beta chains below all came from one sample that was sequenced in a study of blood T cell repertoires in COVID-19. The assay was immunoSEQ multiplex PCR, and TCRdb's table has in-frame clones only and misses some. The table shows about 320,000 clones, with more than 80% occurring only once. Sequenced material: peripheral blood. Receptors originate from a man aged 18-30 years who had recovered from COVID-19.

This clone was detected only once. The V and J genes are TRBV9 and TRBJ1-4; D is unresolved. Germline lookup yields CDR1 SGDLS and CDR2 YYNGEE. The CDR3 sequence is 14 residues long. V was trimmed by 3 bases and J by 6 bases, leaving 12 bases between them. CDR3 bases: TGTGCCAGCAGCGGTCGGGATGCCCATGAAAAACTGTTTTTT. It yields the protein CASSGRDAHEKLFF.

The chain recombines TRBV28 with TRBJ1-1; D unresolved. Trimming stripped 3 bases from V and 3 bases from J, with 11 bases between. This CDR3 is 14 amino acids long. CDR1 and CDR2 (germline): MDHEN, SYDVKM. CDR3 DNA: TGTGCCAGCAGTTTCGCGGGCCCTTACACTGAAGCTTTCTTT. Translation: CASSFAGPYTEAFF.

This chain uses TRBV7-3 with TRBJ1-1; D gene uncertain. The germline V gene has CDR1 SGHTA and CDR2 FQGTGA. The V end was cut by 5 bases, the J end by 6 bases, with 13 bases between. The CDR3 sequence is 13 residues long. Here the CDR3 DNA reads TGTGCCAGCAGCGGCACGGGGTTCTCTGAAGCTTTCTTT. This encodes CASSGTGFSEAFF.

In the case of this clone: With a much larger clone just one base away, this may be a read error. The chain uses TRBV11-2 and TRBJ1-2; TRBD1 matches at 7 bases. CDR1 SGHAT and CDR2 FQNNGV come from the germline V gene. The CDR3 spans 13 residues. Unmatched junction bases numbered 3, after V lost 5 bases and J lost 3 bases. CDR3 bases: TGTGCCAGCAGCCAAGACAGGGACTATGGCTACACCTTC. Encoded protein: CASSQDRDYGYTF.

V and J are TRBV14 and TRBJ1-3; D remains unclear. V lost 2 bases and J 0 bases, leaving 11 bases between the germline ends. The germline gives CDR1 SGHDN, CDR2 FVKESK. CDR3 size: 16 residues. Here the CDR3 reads CASSQLGHFSGNTIYF. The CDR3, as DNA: TGTGCCAGCAGCCAACTTGGGCATTTCTCTGGAAACACCATATATTTT.

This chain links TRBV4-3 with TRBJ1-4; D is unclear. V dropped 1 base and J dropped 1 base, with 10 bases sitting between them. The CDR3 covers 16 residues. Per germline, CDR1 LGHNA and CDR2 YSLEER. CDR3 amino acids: CASSQGITGTNEKLFF. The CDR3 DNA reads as TGCGCCAGCAGCCAAGGAATTACGGGAACTAATGAAAAACTGTTTTTT.

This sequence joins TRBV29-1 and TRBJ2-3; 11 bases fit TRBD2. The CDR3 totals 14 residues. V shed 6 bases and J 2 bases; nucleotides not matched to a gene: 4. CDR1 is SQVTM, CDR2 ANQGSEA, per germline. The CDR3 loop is CSVPGLAVTDTQYF. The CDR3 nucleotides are TGCAGCGTGCCGGGACTAGCGGTCACAGATACGCAGTATTTT.

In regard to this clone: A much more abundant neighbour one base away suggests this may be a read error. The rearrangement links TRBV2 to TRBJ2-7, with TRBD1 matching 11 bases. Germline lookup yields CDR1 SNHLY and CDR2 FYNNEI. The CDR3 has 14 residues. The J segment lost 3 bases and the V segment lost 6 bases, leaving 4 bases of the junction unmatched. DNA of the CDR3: TGTGCCAGCAGACCCGGGACAGGGGGCTACGAGCAGTACTTC. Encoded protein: CASRPGTGGYEQYF.

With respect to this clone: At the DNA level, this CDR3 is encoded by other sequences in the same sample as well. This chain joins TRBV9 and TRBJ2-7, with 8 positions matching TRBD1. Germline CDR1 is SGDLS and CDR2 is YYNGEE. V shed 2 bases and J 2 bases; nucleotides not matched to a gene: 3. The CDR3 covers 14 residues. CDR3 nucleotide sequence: TGTGCCAGCAGCGTGGGACAGGCCACCTACGAGCAGTACTTC. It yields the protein CASSVGQATYEQYF.

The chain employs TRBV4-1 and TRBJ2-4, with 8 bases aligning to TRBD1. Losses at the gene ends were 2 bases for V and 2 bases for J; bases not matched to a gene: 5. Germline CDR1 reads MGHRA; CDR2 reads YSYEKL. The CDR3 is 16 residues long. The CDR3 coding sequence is TGCGCCAGCAGCCAACGGACAGGGTTGACCAAAAACATTCAGTACTTC. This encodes CASSQRTGLTKNIQYF.

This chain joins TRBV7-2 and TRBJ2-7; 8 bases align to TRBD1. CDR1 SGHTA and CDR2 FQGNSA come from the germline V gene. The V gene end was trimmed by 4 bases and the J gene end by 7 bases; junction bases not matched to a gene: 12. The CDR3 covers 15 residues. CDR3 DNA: TGTGCCAGCAGCTGGAGGGGGGCAGGGGGCGATGAGCAGTACTTC. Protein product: CASSWRGAGGDEQYF.

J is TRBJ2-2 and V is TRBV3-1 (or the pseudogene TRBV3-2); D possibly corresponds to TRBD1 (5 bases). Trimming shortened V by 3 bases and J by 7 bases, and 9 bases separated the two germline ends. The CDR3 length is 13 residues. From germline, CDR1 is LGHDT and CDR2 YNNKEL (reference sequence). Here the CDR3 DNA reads TGTGCCAGCAGCCAGGCAGGGTTCGGGGAGCTGTTTTTT. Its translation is CASSQAGFGELFF.

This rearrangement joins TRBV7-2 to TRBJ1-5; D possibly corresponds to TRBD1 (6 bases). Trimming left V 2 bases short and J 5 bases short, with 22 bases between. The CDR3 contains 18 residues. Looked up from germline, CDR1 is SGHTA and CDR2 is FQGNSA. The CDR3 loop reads CASSLFKVGAGVYQPQHF. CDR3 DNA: TGTGCCAGCAGCTTATTTAAAGTAGGGGCAGGGGTCTATCAGCCCCAGCATTTT.

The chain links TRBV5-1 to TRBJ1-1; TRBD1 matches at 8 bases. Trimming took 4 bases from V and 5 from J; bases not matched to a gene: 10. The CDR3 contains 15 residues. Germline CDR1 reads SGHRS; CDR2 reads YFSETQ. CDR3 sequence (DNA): TGCGCCAGCAGCCCCGAAGGACAGGGACGGACTGAAGCTTTCTTT. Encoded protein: CASSPEGQGRTEAFF.

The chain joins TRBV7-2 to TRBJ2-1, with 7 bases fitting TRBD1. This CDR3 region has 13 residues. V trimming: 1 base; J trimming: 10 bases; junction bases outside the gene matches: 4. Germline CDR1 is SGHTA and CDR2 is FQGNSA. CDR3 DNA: TGTGCCAGCAGCTTAGGGACAGGTGGCGAGCAGTTCTTC. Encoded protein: CASSLGTGGEQFF.

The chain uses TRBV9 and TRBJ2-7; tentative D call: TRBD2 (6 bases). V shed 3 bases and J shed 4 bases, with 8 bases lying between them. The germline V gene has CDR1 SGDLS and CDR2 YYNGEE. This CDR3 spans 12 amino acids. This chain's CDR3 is CASSDGGYEQYF. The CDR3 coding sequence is TGTGCCAGCAGCGATGGGGGGTACGAGCAGTACTTC.

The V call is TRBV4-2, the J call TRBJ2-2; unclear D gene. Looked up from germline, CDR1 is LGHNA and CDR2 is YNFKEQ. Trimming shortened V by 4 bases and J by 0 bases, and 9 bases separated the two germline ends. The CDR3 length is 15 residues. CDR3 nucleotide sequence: TGTGCCAGCAGCCCCCGCGGTCCGAACACCGGGGAGCTGTTTTTT. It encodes CASSPRGPNTGELFF.

CDR3 nucleotides: TGTGCCAGCAGCCCCTCTGGACAGTACACTGAAGCTTTCTTT. Translating gives CASSPSGQYTEAFF. This chain joins TRBV27 and TRBJ1-1; a possible D gene is TRBD1 (6 bases). This CDR3 is 14 amino acids long. Germline-derived CDR1 and CDR2 are MNHEY and SMNVEV (reference sequence). V was shortened by 6 bases and J by 3 bases, with 14 bases between the two germline ends.

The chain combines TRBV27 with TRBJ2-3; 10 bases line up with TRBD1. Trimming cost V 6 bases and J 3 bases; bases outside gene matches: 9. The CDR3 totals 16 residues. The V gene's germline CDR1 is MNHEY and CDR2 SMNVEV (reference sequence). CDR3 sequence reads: CASRRTGGVMTDTQYF. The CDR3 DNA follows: TGTGCCAGCAGACGGACAGGGGGAGTAATGACAGATACGCAGTATTTT.

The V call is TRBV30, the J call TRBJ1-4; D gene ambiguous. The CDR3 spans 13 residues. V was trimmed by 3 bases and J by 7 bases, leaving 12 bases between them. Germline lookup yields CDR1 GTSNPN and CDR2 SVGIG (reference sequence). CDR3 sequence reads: CAWSGNMIEKLFF. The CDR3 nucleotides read TGTGCCTGGAGCGGGAACATGATTGAAAAACTGTTTTTT.

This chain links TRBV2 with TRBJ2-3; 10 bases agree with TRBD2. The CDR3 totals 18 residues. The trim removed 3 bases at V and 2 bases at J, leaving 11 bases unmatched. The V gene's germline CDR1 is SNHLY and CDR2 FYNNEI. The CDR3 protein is CASSDFLSGGALTDTQYF. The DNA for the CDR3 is TGTGCCAGCAGTGACTTCCTAAGCGGGGGGGCCCTCACAGATACGCAGTATTTT. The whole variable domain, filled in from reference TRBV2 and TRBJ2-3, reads EPEVTQTPSHQVTQMGQEVILRCVPISNHLYFYWYRQILGQKVEFLVSFYNNEISEKSEIFDDQFSVERPDGSNFTLKIRSTKLEDSAMYFCASSDFLSGGALTDTQYFGPGTRLTVL.

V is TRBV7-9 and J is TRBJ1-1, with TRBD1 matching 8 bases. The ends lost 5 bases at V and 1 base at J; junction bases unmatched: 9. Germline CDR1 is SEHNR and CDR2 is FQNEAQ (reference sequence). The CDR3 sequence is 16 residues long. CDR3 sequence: CASSPRHGTGNTEAFF. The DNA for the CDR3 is TGTGCCAGCAGCCCCCGTCATGGGACAGGGAACACTGAAGCTTTCTTT.